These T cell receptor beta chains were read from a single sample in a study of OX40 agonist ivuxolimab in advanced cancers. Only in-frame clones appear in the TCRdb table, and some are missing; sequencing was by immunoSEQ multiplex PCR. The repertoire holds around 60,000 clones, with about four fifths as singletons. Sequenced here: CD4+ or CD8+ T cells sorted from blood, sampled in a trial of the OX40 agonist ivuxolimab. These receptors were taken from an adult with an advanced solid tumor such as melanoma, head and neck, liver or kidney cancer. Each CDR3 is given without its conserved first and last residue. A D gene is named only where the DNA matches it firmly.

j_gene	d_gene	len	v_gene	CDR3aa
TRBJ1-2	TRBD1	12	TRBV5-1	ASSYTGDNYGYT
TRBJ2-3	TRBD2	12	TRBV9	ASSVEGGADTQY
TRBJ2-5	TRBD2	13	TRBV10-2	ASKLTSALQETQY
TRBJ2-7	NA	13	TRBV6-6	ASSASGRGVREQY
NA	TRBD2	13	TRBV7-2	ASSFSGGATYEQY
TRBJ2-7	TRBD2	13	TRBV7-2	ASSLARLAGGEQY
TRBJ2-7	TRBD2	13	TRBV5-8	ASSKGLAGVYEQY
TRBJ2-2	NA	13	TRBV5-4	ASSPTQGNTGELF
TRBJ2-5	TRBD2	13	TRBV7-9	ASSPSGGLQETQY
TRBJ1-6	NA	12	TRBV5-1	ASSLAGGYSPLH
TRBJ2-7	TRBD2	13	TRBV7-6	ASSFSGGPGNEQY
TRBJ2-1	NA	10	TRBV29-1	SVGGAFNEQF
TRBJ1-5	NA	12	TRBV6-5	ASSSDRYNQPQH
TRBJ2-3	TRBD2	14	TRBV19	ASSPGASGRGDTQY
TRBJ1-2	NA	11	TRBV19	ASRLTGVYGYT
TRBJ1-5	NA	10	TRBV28	ASSPLTWPQH
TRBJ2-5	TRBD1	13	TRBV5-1	ASSPTGTGLETQY
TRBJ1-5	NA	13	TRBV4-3	ASSQDTGGVQPQH
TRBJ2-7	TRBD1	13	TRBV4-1	ASSQGHRGSDEQY
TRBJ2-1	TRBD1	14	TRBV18	ASSPGQVQGGNEQF
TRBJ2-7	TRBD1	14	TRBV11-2	ASSLSPGQGYYEQY
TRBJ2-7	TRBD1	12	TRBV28	ASTTGGGRNEQY
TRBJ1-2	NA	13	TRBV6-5	ASSYSSGANYGYT
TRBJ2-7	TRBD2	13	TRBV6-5	ASRAGLAGGYEQY
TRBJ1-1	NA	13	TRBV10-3	AISESRGQGTEAF
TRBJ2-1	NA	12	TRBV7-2	ASNGLSSYNEQF
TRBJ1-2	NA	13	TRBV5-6	ASSLGGGLDYGYT
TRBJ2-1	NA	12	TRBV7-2	ASNLGGLDNEQF
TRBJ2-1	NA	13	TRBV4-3	ASSQVDSYRDEQF
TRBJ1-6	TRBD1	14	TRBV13	ASSSDRDPYNSPLH
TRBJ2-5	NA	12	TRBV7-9	ASRPFGGQETQY
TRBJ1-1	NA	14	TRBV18	ASSPPTGNLRTMAF
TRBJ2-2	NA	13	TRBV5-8	ASSWRGINTGELF
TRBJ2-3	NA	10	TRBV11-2	ASSPLGDTQY
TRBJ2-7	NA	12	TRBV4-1	ASSQDLGALEQY
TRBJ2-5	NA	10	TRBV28	ASSERFETQY